These 10 T cell receptor beta chains were sequenced from one sample in a study of T-cell reconstitution after alpha-beta-depleted transplantation in children. As it was prepared, the TCRbeta library received unique molecular identifiers. MiXCR was run by TCRdb on the PCR reads, yielding one entry per CDR3 protein. This sample yields 530,000 or so distinct CDR3 sequences, of which 25% to 30% are seen a single time; about 35% belongs to the top ten. The source was PBMCs, collected before TCRalphabeta/CD19-depleted stem cell transplant. These receptors originate from a boy in the first two years of life with Wiskott-Aldrich syndrome, due to receive a stem cell transplant.

The J gene is TRBJ2-7, the V gene TRBV12-3 or TRBV12-4, with TRBD2 matching over 7 bases. This CDR3 has 15 amino acids. V lost 1 base and J lost 3; bases outside the gene matches: 6. CDR3 region: CASSLGGAGDYEQYF. CDR3 in DNA: TGTGCCAGCAGTTTAGGTGGGGCGGGAGACTACGAGCAGTACTTC.

This clonotype has only a few counts. This chain joins TRBV18 and TRBJ2-1; possibly TRBD2 for D (6 bases). The CDR3 is 15 residues long. V lost 0 bases to trimming and J lost 7 bases, with 13 bases between them. Germline CDR1 is KGHSH and CDR2 is LQKENI. In DNA form, the CDR3 reads TGTGCCAGCTCACCACCGATTGGGGGGAGAAATGAGCAGTTCTTC. Translation gives CASSPPIGGRNEQFF. The full variable domain, completed using reference TRBV18 and TRBJ2-1, is NAGVMQNPRHLVRRRGQEARLRCSPMKGHSHVYWYRQLPEEGLKFMVYLQKENIIDESGMPKERFSAEFPKEGPSILRIQQVVRGDSAAYFCASSPPIGGRNEQFFGPGTRLTVL.

The chain has TRBV5-1 and TRBJ2-1; no definite D call. Germline V gives CDR1 SGHRS, CDR2 YFSETQ. The CDR3 contains 14 residues. V gave up 0 bases and J gave up 6 bases, with 10 bases separating them. The CDR3 DNA reads as TGCGCCAGCAGCTTGGACCGGACCCCCAATGAGCAGTTCTTC. Its protein product is CASSLDRTPNEQFF. Using reference TRBV5-1 and TRBJ2-1 for the parts outside the CDR3, the full variable domain is KAGVTQTPRYLIKTRGQQVTLSCSPISGHRSVSWYQQTPGQGLQFLFEYFSETQRNKGNFPGRFSGRQFSNSRSEMNVSTLELGDSALYLCASSLDRTPNEQFFGPGTRLTVL.

This clonotype has a handful of counts. The V and J genes are TRBV12-3 or TRBV12-4 and TRBJ2-1, with D tentatively TRBD1 or TRBD2 (5 bases each). V lost 5 bases to trimming and J lost 12 bases, with 17 bases between them. This CDR3 spans 13 amino acids. CDR3 protein: CASSIVTGTWQFF. The CDR3 coding sequence is TGTGCCAGCAGTATAGTAACCGGGACCTGGCAGTTCTTC.

The chain uses TRBV15 and TRBJ2-1; tentatively, D is TRBD2 (5 bases). Trimming took off 0 bases at V and 1 base at J, with 13 bases between the two ends. The CDR3 consists of 17 residues. Germline CDR1 and CDR2: LNHNV and YYDKDF (reference sequence). In DNA, the CDR3 is TGTGCCACCAGCAGAGAAAATAAGGACTTTTCCTACAATGAGCAGTTCTTC. This codes for CATSRENKDFSYNEQFF.

This clonotype came up a few times. The chain is built from TRBV5-1 and TRBJ2-7; D gene uncertain. V was shortened by 1 base and J by 3 bases, with 11 bases between the two germline ends. The germline CDR1 and CDR2 sequences are SGHRS and YFSETQ. The CDR3 has 14 amino acids. The chain's CDR3 is CASSLRSVNYEQYF. CDR3 DNA sequence: TGCGCCAGCAGCTTGAGATCAGTTAACTACGAGCAGTACTTC.

This clonotype was observed a handful of times. The V and J genes are TRBV20-1 and TRBJ1-4; the match to TRBD1 covers 10 bases. V shed 6 bases and J 6 bases; nucleotides not matched to a gene: 4. The CDR3 totals 13 residues. Germline V gives CDR1 DFQATT, CDR2 SNEGSKA (reference sequence). The CDR3 reads CSAPTGGHEKLFF. CDR3 DNA: TGCAGTGCACCGACAGGGGGCCATGAAAAACTGTTTTTT.

The chain combines TRBV27 with TRBJ2-1, with 13 bases matching TRBD2. Germline CDR1 and CDR2: MNHEY and SMNVEV (reference sequence). This CDR3 region has 14 residues. Trimming cost V 8 bases and J 6 bases; bases outside gene matches: 4. The CDR3 region is CASRGLAGTNEQFF. CDR3 DNA sequence: TGTGCCAGCCGGGGACTAGCGGGAACCAATGAGCAGTTCTTC.

This clonotype turned up a few times. The J gene is TRBJ2-7, the V gene TRBV21-1; the D call TRBD2 from the table was never checked on the DNA. TRBV21-1 represents a pseudogene. The CDR3 totals 19 residues. The CDR3: CASSKYPLAGGLNNYEQYF. For the CDR3, the DNA is TGTGCCAGCAGCAAATATCCCCTAGCGGGAGGACTAAATAACTACGAGCAGTACTTC.

The V gene is TRBV7-2, the J gene TRBJ1-2, with 9 bases lining up with TRBD1. This CDR3 is built from 15 residues. The V and J ends lost 4 bases and 4 bases, in that order; junction bases with no gene match: 7. The germline gives CDR1 SGHTA, CDR2 FQGNSA. The CDR3 sequence: CASSSTQGAFYGYTF. CDR3 bases: TGTGCCAGCAGCTCTACACAGGGGGCTTTCTATGGCTACACCTTC.